This T cell receptor (beta chain) is from a study of Ad26.COV2.S vaccination and SARS-CoV-2 variants. TCRdb keeps only in-frame clones here, not all; method: immunoSEQ multiplex PCR. The sample contains fewer than 800,000 clones, around 89% of which appear only once. There are 15 residues in the CDR3. V was cut by 0 bases and J by 7 bases, with 15 bases left in between. CDR1 is MGHRA and CDR2 is YSYEKL in the germline V gene. The sample's treatment: 19 received Ad26.COV2.S at low or high dose, single or two shots; about 5 received placebo; per-sample allocation not given. Samples were taken on day 63 after the first vaccine or placebo injection.

This sequence joins TRBV4-1 and TRBJ1-2, with D uncertain. The clonotype originates from a person between 18 and 65 years old who received the Ad26.COV2.S COVID-19 vaccine or a placebo. This sample comprised peripheral blood, obtained in a trial of Ad26.COV2.S vaccine versus placebo. DNA of the CDR3: TGCGCCAGCAGCCAAGATTATCAAACAGTCGCTGGCTACACCTTC. Its translation: CASSQDYQTVAGYTF.